This T cell receptor beta chain is from a study of CD8+CD57+ T cells in acquired aplastic anemia. This clonotype was detected only a few times. Profiles of TCR beta VDJ and CDR3 were generated from a genomic DNA template. Via MiXCR, TCRdb re-called the reads, giving one row per CDR3 protein. This table holds about 190,000 distinct CDR3 sequences, 50% to 55% found once. This sequence originates from a human donor in good health, serving as a control. The material sequenced was sorted CD4+, CD8+, or CD8+CD57+ T cells (not recorded which) from PBMCs.

CDR3 amino acids: CASSLGGHHYNSPLHF. CDR3 nucleotide sequence: TGTGCCAGCAGCTTGGGCGGCCACCACTATAATTCACCCCTCCACTTT. This rearrangement joins TRBV7-8 to TRBJ1-6, with no clear D. The germline gives CDR1 SGHVS, CDR2 FQNEAQ. The CDR3 runs 16 residues. Trimming removed 3 bases from V and 3 bases from J, with 12 bases in between.